These T cell receptor beta chains were read from a single sample in a study of OX40 agonist ivuxolimab in advanced cancers. TCRdb's table, derived via immunoSEQ multiplex PCR, lists solely in-frame clones and lacks some. The sample lists about 80,000 clones; roughly 91% were seen once. The sequencing used CD4+ or CD8+ T cells sorted from blood, collected in a trial of the OX40 agonist ivuxolimab. The source is an adult with an advanced solid tumor such as melanoma, head and neck, liver or kidney cancer. The CDR3 runs from the conserved cysteine through the conserved F or W. D genes are given only for firm matches. Some rows mark clone size as missing; the rest say once, few, many or name a class of expanded clone.

clone size: -; J gene: TRBJ2-7; D gene: -; V gene: TRBV2; CDR3 protein: CASSEASYEQYF; CDR3 DNA: TGTGCCAGCAGTGAGGCCTCCTACGAGCAGTACTTC
clone size: -; J gene: TRBJ1-1; D gene: TRBD1; V gene: TRBV5-1; CDR3 protein: CASRTGTGAQKEAFF; CDR3 DNA: TGCGCCAGCAGGACCGGGACAGGGGCGCAAAAGGAAGCTTTCTTT
clone size: -; J gene: TRBJ1-1; D gene: -; V gene: TRBV27; CDR3 protein: CAIEQGTKAFF; CDR3 DNA: TGTGCCATCGAACAGGGTACTAAAGCTTTCTTT
clone size: -; J gene: TRBJ1-3; D gene: -; V gene: TRBV7-2; CDR3 protein: CASSLEWGRGNTIYF; CDR3 DNA: TGTGCCAGCAGCTTAGAATGGGGTAGGGGAAACACCATATATTTT
clone size: once; J gene: TRBJ1-1; D gene: -; V gene: TRBV5-1; CDR3 protein: CASSLGLNTEAFF; CDR3 DNA: TGCGCCAGCAGCTTAGGATTGAACACTGAAGCTTTCTTT
clone size: -; J gene: TRBJ1-3; D gene: -; V gene: TRBV30; CDR3 protein: CAWSVPLGLSGNTIYF; CDR3 DNA: TGTGCCTGGAGTGTACCCCTGGGCCTCTCTGGAAACACCATATATTTT
clone size: few; J gene: TRBJ1-1; D gene: TRBD1; V gene: TRBV7-9; CDR3 protein: CASSSRGGETEAFF; CDR3 DNA: TGTGCCAGCAGCTCCAGGGGGGGGGAAACTGAAGCTTTCTTT
clone size: -; J gene: TRBJ2-7; D gene: -; V gene: TRBV5-5; CDR3 protein: CASSLRVSSEQYF; CDR3 DNA: TGTGCCAGCAGCTTAAGGGTGTCGAGCGAGCAGTACTTC
clone size: -; J gene: TRBJ1-1; D gene: -; V gene: TRBV5-1; CDR3 protein: CASSIGTGGGKGTEAFF; CDR3 DNA: TGCGCCAGCAGCATCGGGACGGGGGGAGGGAAAGGCACTGAAGCTTTCTTT
clone size: -; J gene: TRBJ2-1; D gene: TRBD2; V gene: TRBV27; CDR3 protein: CASSRDSGTSGRTHNEQFF; CDR3 DNA: TGTGCCAGCAGTCGGGACTCCGGGACTAGCGGGAGAACCCACAATGAGCAGTTCTTC
clone size: -; J gene: TRBJ1-4; D gene: TRBD1; V gene: TRBV18; CDR3 protein: CASSEAGTGGLKLFF; CDR3 DNA: TGTGCCAGCTCAGAAGCCGGGACAGGGGGTTTAAAACTGTTTTTT
clone size: -; J gene: TRBJ2-1; D gene: TRBD2; V gene: TRBV10-2; CDR3 protein: CASSWDYKRGNEQFF; CDR3 DNA: TGCGCCAGCAGTTGGGACTATAAGCGGGGTAATGAGCAGTTCTTC
clone size: -; J gene: TRBJ1-5; D gene: -; V gene: TRBV7-6; CDR3 protein: CASSLLVSLEYYSNQPQHF; CDR3 DNA: TGTGCCAGCAGCTTATTGGTTTCTCTCGAGTACTATAGCAATCAGCCCCAGCATTTT
clone size: few; J gene: TRBJ1-1; D gene: TRBD1; V gene: TRBV10-3; CDR3 protein: CAIRLDRDTEAFF; CDR3 DNA: TGTGCCATCAGATTGGACAGGGACACTGAAGCTTTCTTT
clone size: -; J gene: TRBJ2-7; D gene: -; V gene: TRBV11-3; CDR3 protein: CASSLNAFTYEQCF; CDR3 DNA: TGTGCCAGCAGCTTAAATGCCTTTACCTACGAGCAGTGCTTC
clone size: -; J gene: TRBJ2-5; D gene: TRBD2; V gene: TRBV30; CDR3 protein: CAWKRGGRETQYF; CDR3 DNA: TGTGCCTGGAAGCGGGGGGGCCGGGAGACCCAGTACTTC
clone size: few; J gene: TRBJ1-6; D gene: TRBD1; V gene: TRBV6-1; CDR3 protein: CASSGDRGRLLGLHF; CDR3 DNA: TGTGCCAGCAGTGGGGACAGGGGGCGCCTTCTTGGCCTCCACTTT
clone size: -; J gene: TRBJ2-7; D gene: TRBD2; V gene: TRBV12-5; CDR3 protein: CASGLVRTSGRRFGSYEQYF; CDR3 DNA: TGTGCTAGTGGTTTGGTAAGGACTAGCGGGCGGCGGTTTGGCTCCTACGAGCAGTACTTC
clone size: once; J gene: TRBJ2-5; D gene: -; V gene: TRBV29-1; CDR3 protein: CSLRGGRQETQYF; CDR3 DNA: TGCAGCCTAAGGGGGGGGCGGCAAGAGACCCAGTACTTC
clone size: -; J gene: TRBJ2-3; D gene: -; V gene: TRBV28; CDR3 protein: CASSLTAPAGTDTQYF; CDR3 DNA: TGTGCCAGCAGTTTAACGGCGCCGGCGGGCACAGATACGCAGTATTTT
clone size: -; J gene: TRBJ2-3; D gene: TRBD2; V gene: TRBV5-4; CDR3 protein: CASSLRLAGADTQYF; CDR3 DNA: TGTGCCAGCAGCTTGCGACTAGCGGGGGCAGATACGCAGTATTTT
clone size: -; J gene: TRBJ2-3; D gene: TRBD2; V gene: TRBV2; CDR3 protein: CASSGGVGLAGRDTQYF; CDR3 DNA: TGTGCCAGCAGTGGGGGCGTGGGGCTAGCGGGGCGAGATACGCAGTATTTT
clone size: -; J gene: TRBJ2-5; D gene: TRBD2; V gene: TRBV28; CDR3 protein: CASSLDGLAGGGAQYF; CDR3 DNA: TGTGCCAGCAGTTTAGACGGACTAGCGGGGGGCGGGGCCCAGTACTTC
clone size: -; J gene: TRBJ2-7; D gene: TRBD1; V gene: TRBV25-1; CDR3 protein: CASRPTGGGEQYF; CDR3 DNA: TGTGCCAGCAGGCCGACAGGGGGCGGCGAGCAGTACTTC
clone size: -; J gene: TRBJ2-4; D gene: -; V gene: TRBV11-1; CDR3 protein: CASSLSNSPKNIQYF; CDR3 DNA: TGTGCCAGCAGCTTAAGTAACAGTCCAAAAAACATTCAGTACTTC
clone size: once; J gene: TRBJ1-2; D gene: -; V gene: TRBV29-1; CDR3 protein: CSVIRGGSYGYTF; CDR3 DNA: TGCAGCGTCATAAGGGGGGGTAGCTATGGCTACACCTTC
clone size: once; J gene: TRBJ2-3; D gene: -; V gene: TRBV6-5; CDR3 protein: CASNSRGRPYTQYF; CDR3 DNA: TGTGCCAGCAACTCACGGGGTAGGCCCTATACGCAGTATTTT
clone size: -; J gene: TRBJ2-3; D gene: -; V gene: TRBV25-1; CDR3 protein: CASAVTDTQYF; CDR3 DNA: TGTGCCAGCGCCGTCACAGATACGCAGTATTTT
clone size: few; J gene: TRBJ1-4; D gene: -; V gene: TRBV28; CDR3 protein: CASSSNEKLFF; CDR3 DNA: TGTGCCAGCAGTTCCAATGAAAAACTGTTTTTT
clone size: -; J gene: TRBJ1-1; D gene: -; V gene: TRBV7-7; CDR3 protein: CASSPGVSYFEAFF; CDR3 DNA: TGTGCCAGCAGCCCCGGAGTTTCGTATTTTGAAGCTTTCTTT
clone size: -; J gene: TRBJ2-1; D gene: -; V gene: TRBV30; CDR3 protein: CAWSVGPVRGSYNEQFF; CDR3 DNA: TGTGCCTGGAGTGTAGGACCGGTAAGAGGGTCCTACAATGAGCAGTTCTTC
clone size: -; J gene: TRBJ2-5; D gene: TRBD1; V gene: TRBV5-1; CDR3 protein: CASTGTGGLQETQYF; CDR3 DNA: TGCGCCAGCACCGGGACAGGGGGCCTCCAAGAGACCCAGTACTTC
clone size: -; J gene: TRBJ2-1; D gene: TRBD2; V gene: TRBV7-2; CDR3 protein: CASSLAGGYNEQFF; CDR3 DNA: TGTGCCAGCAGCTTAGCGGGGGGGTACAATGAGCAGTTCTTC